This T cell receptor beta chain was obtained from a study of T cells in Graves' hyperthyroidism and ophthalmopathy. Study results and limitations: Most expanded thyroid clonotypes above 0.001 also appeared in blood.

This clonotype was seen only once. The antigen remains undetermined. At one of its ends the junction is not consistent with the germline gene, which may arise from a read error. Clinical symptoms, serum thyroxine, TRAb, thyroid ultrasound and orbital computed tomography established diagnosis. Looked up from germline, CDR1 is SNHLY and CDR2 is FYNNEI. The CDR3 has 13 amino acids. What was amplified from RNA transcripts were TCR beta CDR3 regions. With the HTBI primer set, the TCR CDR3 went through a first round of RT-PCR. Each CDR3 protein is one row after TCRdb ran MiXCR on the multiplex PCR reads. The sample lists 560,000 or so distinct CDR3 sequences, 46% occurring once.

This TCR was recovered from a woman younger than 30 with Graves' hyperthyroidism. Sequenced material: peripheral blood or thyroid tissue (not recorded which). The V call is TRBV2, the J call TRBJ2-7; possibly TRBD1 for D (5 bases). The J call may be wrong; the DNA end is better matched by TRBJ2-1. CDR3 in DNA: TGTGCCACCAGTGATTTGCAGGGTTACGAGCAGTTCTTC. This translates into CATSDLQGYEQFF.